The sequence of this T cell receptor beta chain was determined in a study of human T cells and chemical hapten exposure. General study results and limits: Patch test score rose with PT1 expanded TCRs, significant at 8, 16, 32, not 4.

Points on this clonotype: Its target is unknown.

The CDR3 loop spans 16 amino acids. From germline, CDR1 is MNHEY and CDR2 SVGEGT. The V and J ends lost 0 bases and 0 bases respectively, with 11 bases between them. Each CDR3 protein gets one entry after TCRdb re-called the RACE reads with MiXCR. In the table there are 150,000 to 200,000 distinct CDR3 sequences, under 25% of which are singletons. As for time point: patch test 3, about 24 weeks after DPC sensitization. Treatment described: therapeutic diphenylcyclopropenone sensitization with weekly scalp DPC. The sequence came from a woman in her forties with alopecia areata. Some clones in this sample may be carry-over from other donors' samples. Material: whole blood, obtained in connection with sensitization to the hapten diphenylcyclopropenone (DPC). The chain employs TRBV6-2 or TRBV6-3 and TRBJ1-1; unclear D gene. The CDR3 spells CASSYSVLPMNTEAFF. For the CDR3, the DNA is TGTGCCAGCAGTTACTCGGTTTTGCCCATGAACACTGAAGCTTTCTTT.